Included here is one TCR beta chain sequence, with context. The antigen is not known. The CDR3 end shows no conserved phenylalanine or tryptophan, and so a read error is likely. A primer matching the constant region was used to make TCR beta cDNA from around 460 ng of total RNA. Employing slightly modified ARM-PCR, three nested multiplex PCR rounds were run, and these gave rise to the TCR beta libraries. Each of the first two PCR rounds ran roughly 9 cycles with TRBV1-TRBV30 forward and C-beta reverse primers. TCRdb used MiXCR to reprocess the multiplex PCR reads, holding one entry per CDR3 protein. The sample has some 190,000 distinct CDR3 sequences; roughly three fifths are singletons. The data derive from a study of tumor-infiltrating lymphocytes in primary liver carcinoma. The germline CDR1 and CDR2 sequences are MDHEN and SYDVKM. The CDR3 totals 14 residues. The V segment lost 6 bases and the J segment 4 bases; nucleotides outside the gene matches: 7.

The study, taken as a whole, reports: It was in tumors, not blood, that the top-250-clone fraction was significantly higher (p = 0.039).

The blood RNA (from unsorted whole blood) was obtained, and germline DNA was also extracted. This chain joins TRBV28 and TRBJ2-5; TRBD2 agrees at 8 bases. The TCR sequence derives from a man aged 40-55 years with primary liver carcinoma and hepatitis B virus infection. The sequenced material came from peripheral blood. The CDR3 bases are TGTGCCAGCAGCTCCCGACTAGCGAGAGAGACCCAGTACTTG. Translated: CASSSRLARETQYL.